The T cell receptor beta chain described here comes from a study of blood T cell repertoires in COVID-19. Study at large: Nucleic acid was either cDNA or gDNA, and it came from T cells, B-cell-depleted T cells, or PBMCs.

The germline V gene has CDR1 MDHEN and CDR2 SYDVKM. The CDR3 loop spans 16 amino acids. V trimming: 3 bases; J trimming: 7 bases; junction bases outside the gene matches: 10. Per the original methods: Estimation of nucleated cell counts relied on the amplification of reference gene primers. TCRdb's copy holds only in-frame clones and misses some; the assay was immunoSEQ multiplex PCR. V and J calls and clone size follow that table, whereas D and trimming were derived from the DNA. The repertoire holds 330,000 or so clones, with approximately 84% as singletons. Individuals aged roughly 18 to 95 years were recruited from approximately 22 US areas. Participants' reported clinical history set cohort assignment.

The origin of this receptor is a woman in her twenties or thirties who had recovered from COVID-19. Material: PBMCs or T cells enriched from blood (not recorded which). The rearrangement uses TRBV28 and TRBJ2-1, with 9 bases lining up with TRBD2. CDR3: CASSFAHAGGGNEQFF. The CDR3 DNA reads as TGTGCCAGCAGTTTTGCCCACGCGGGAGGGGGAAATGAGCAGTTCTTC.